The T cell receptor (beta chain) under discussion was sequenced for a study of response to subunit inactivated influenza vaccine. TCRdb reprocessed the RT-PCR reads via MiXCR and lists one record per CDR3 protein. The sample carries some 550,000 distinct CDR3 sequences, roughly 25% recorded once. With 6 bases removed from V and 2 bases from J, the gap between germline ends came to 14 bases. This CDR3 is 14 amino acids long. This clonotype was recorded a few times. These same data were also listed under a study on T cells expressing NK-cell markers. That source notes: TCR beta cDNA was made by 5'RACE template switching with UMIs.

This material consisted of CD4+ T cells sorted from PBMCs, taken approximately 13 days after vaccination. This chain links TRBV12-3 or TRBV12-4 with TRBJ2-7; D is possibly TRBD1 or TRBD2 (5 bases each). This clonotype was sampled from a man in his fifties who received an inactivated influenza vaccine. CDR3 sequence (DNA): TGTGCCAGCAGGACGACAGTGGGAGCCTACGAGCAGTACTTC. Its translation is CASRTTVGAYEQYF.